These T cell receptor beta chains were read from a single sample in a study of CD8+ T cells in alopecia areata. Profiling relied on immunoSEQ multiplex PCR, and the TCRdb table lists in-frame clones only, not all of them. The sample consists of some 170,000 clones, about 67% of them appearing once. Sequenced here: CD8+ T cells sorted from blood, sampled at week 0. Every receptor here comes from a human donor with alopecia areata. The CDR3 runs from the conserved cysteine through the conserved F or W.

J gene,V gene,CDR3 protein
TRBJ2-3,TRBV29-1,CSVEGRDLVDTQYF
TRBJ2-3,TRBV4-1,CASSQVESTDTQYF
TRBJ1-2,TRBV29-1,CSTHVGEYGYTF
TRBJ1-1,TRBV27,CASESLGGTEAFF
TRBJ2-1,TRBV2,CASSEGTGGFNEQFF
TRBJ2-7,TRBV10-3,CASGGRTDEQYF
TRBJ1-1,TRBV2,CASMGRSEAFF
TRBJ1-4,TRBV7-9,CASSSTQGWANEKLFF
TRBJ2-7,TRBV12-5,CASGHSPYEQYF
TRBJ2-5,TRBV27,CASSAYDSTKGTQYF
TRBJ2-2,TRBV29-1,CSVEYGSANTGELFF
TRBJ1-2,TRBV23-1,CAGRPTGQPNYGYTF
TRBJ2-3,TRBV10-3,CAISESPSYGLTVDTQYF
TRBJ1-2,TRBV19,CASSYSGSLYGYTF
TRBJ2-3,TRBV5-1,CASKLRESSRQDTQYF
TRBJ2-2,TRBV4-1,CASSPGTVDTGELFF
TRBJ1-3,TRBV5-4,CARKQGSGNTIYF
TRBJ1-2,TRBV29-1,CSVRQHDGYTF
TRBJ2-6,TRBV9,CASSPRSAWPSGANVLTF
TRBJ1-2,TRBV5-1,CASSLTHGSYGYTF
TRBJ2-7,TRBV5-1,CASSLVPERYEQYF
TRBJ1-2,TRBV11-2,CASSRHRDRGLYGYTF
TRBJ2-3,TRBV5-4,CASSSYGTSASLDTQYF
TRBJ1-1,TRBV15,CATSRIQTGDTEAFF
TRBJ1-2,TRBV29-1,CSVEDRSYYGYTF
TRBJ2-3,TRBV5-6,CASSRPAGDTDTQYF
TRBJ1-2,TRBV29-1,CSVRDSYGYTF